These 29 T cell receptor beta chains were sequenced from one sample in a study of T cell responses to AZD1222 COVID-19 vaccine. The data were produced by immunoSEQ multiplex PCR, yet TCRdb's version contains in-frame clones alone and is incomplete. The data show about 120,000 clones, with around 87% seen just once and over 3% held by the top ten. The source was peripheral blood, collected on day 0 of AZD1222 vaccination. The receptors shown here come from an adult in good health.

The chain recombines TRBV4-1 with TRBJ2-7, with 9 positions matching TRBD1. J was trimmed by 6 bases and V by 3 bases; bases with no gene match: 6. The CDR3 sequence is 14 residues long. Germline V CDR1 and CDR2: MGHRA, YSYEKL. Here the CDR3 reads CASSHTGTGTEQYF. The CDR3 region has the DNA TGCGCCAGCAGCCATACCGGGACAGGGACCGAGCAGTACTTC.

The chain is built from TRBV3-1 (or the pseudogene TRBV3-2) and TRBJ1-2; 9 bases are a match to TRBD1. CDR1 LGHDT and CDR2 YNNKEL come from the germline V gene (reference sequence). With V trimmed by 3 bases and J by 8 bases, 7 bases remained unmatched. The CDR3 sequence is 14 residues long. The CDR3 spells CASSHFDRGGGYTF. The DNA for the CDR3 is TGTGCCAGCAGCCATTTCGACAGGGGGGGCGGCTACACCTTC.

The rearrangement uses TRBV11-2 and TRBJ2-5, with 11 bases lining up with TRBD2. Germline values: CDR1 SGHAT, CDR2 FQNNGV. The CDR3 runs 16 residues. V gave up 4 bases and J gave up 4 bases; unmatched junction bases: 8. The CDR3 loop reads CASSSPSGGPGETQYF. CDR3 DNA sequence: TGTGCCAGCAGCTCACCTAGCGGGGGGCCCGGAGAGACCCAGTACTTC.

The DNA of the CDR3 is TGTGCCAGCAGCCAACTAGGGCTGGGAGAGCAGTACTTC. Protein: CASSQLGLGEQYF. The chain joins TRBV14 to TRBJ2-7; D is unresolved. V was pared by 2 bases and J by 7 bases, with 12 bases between. The CDR3 is 13 residues long. Germline loops: CDR1 SGHDN, CDR2 FVKESK.

The V call is TRBV28, the J call TRBJ2-3; 8 nucleotides match TRBD2. V was pared by 6 bases and J by 0 bases, with 2 bases of the junction left unmatched. Germline CDR1 MDHEN, CDR2 SYDVKM. This CDR3 is built from 14 residues. The DNA for the CDR3 is TGTGCCAGCAGCCGGGGGGGAAGCACAGATACGCAGTATTTT. Its translation is CASSRGGSTDTQYF. Full variable domain (rest looked up from reference TRBV28 and TRBJ2-3): DVKVTQSSRYLVKRTGEKVFLECVQDMDHENMFWYRQDPGLGLRLIYFSYDVKMKEKGDIPEGYSVSREKKERFSLILESASTNQTSMYLCASSRGGSTDTQYFGPGTRLTVL.

This clone was seen more than once but under ten times. The conserved phenylalanine or tryptophan is not found at the CDR3 terminus, so this likely reflects a read error. No DNA is shown, since the ends of the CDR3 on it are uncertain; the CDR3 is the one TCRdb lists. V gene TRBV19 combines with J gene TRBJ1-4; the table's D call, TRBD1, was not checked against the DNA. A total of 9 residues make up the CDR3, ends included. CDR1 and CDR2 from the germline V gene are LNHDA and SQIVND (reference sequence). The CDR3 loop reads CASSQGAGP.

This chain uses TRBV6-6 with TRBJ2-7, with D unresolved. The CDR3 consists of 13 residues. Germline V gene lookup returns CDR1 MNHNY and CDR2 SVGAGI (reference sequence). V was pared by 5 bases and J by 0 bases, with 8 bases between. The CDR3 DNA reads as TGTGCCAGCAGTCAGGTTAGCTCCTACGAGCAGTACTTC. Protein sequence: CASSQVSSYEQYF.

The V and J genes are TRBV19 and TRBJ2-1; 9 nucleotides align to TRBD1. Trimming at V came to 6 bases and at J to 10 bases, leaving 13 bases not matched to a gene. This CDR3 contains 15 residues. From germline, CDR1 is LNHDA and CDR2 SQIVND (reference sequence). CDR3 in amino acids: CASRGGDRASWEQFF. The DNA for the CDR3 is TGTGCCAGTAGGGGGGGGGACAGGGCTTCCTGGGAGCAGTTCTTC.

The J gene is TRBJ1-2, the V gene TRBV5-4, with TRBD1 identical over 7 bases. CDR1 and CDR2 from the germline V gene are SGHNT and YYREEE (reference sequence). The CDR3 consists of 14 residues. V shed 0 bases and J 6 bases; nucleotides not matched to a gene: 5. CDR3 sequence: CASSLGQGRNGYTF. In DNA form, the CDR3 reads TGTGCCAGCAGCTTGGGACAGGGAAGGAATGGCTACACCTTC.

J is TRBJ2-2 and V is TRBV5-1; D may be TRBD1 or TRBD2 (6 bases each). The CDR3 covers 14 residues. Germline V gene data show CDR1 as SGHRS and CDR2 as YFSETQ. Trimming cost V 0 bases and J 6 bases, with 9 bases left between them. The CDR3 spells CASSLDGGPGELFF. The CDR3 coding sequence is TGCGCCAGCAGCTTGGACGGGGGCCCCGGGGAGCTGTTTTTT.

This chain uses TRBV6-1 with TRBJ1-6, with D uncertain. The length of the CDR3 is 16 residues. V was shortened by 4 bases and J by 4 bases, with 14 bases between the two germline ends. In germline, CDR1 is MNHNS, CDR2 SASEGT. The CDR3 spells CASSGEVRRYNSPLHF. The DNA for the CDR3 is TGTGCCAGCAGTGGGGAGGTTAGGAGATATAATTCACCCCTCCACTTT.

This chain joins TRBV7-9 and TRBJ2-5; the D gene is possibly TRBD2 (5 bases). This CDR3 is 14 amino acids long. CDR1 and CDR2 from the germline V gene are SEHNR and FQNEAQ (reference sequence). Trimming left V 2 bases short and J 2 bases short, with 9 bases between. DNA of the CDR3: TGTGCCAGCAGCTTAACTGGGAGACAAGAGACCCAGTACTTC. Translating it yields CASSLTGRQETQYF. The full variable domain, rest sourced from reference TRBV7-9 and TRBJ2-5, is DTGVSQNPRHKITKRGQNVTFRCDPISEHNRLYWYRQTLGQGPEFLTYFQNEAQLEKSRLLSDRFSAERPKGSFSTLEIQRTEQGDSAMYLCASSLTGRQETQYFGPGTRLLVL.

V usage is TRBV6-1 and J usage is TRBJ1-2, with D unclear. V lost 2 bases to trimming and J lost 5 bases, with 15 bases between them. This CDR3 contains 15 residues. The germline V gene has CDR1 MNHNS and CDR2 SASEGT. The CDR3 region is CASSELQLGSYGYTF. The DNA of the CDR3 is TGTGCCAGCAGTGAACTGCAGTTGGGAAGTTATGGCTACACCTTC.

The CDR3 spells CASRPGQLGYTF. Written as DNA, the CDR3 is TGTGCCAGCAGGCCGGGACAACTTGGCTACACCTTC. V usage is TRBV6-5 and J usage is TRBJ1-2, with D possibly TRBD1 on 6 matching bases. Trimming left V 6 bases short and J 7 bases short, with 12 bases between. The CDR3 is 12 amino acids. The germline CDR1 and CDR2 sequences are MNHEY and SVGAGI.

This rearrangement joins TRBV18 to TRBJ1-3; TRBD1 might be the D (5 bases). Trimming took off 6 bases at V and 0 bases at J, with 9 bases between the two ends. CDR3 length: 14 residues. Germline V gives CDR1 KGHSH, CDR2 LQKENI. The CDR3 region has the DNA TGTGCCAGCTCCGATGACAGCTCTGGAAACACCATATATTTT. Amino acid sequence: CASSDDSSGNTIYF.

The V call is TRBV7-9, the J call TRBJ1-1, with TRBD1 identical over 7 bases. J lost 3 bases, V lost 3 bases, and 1 base had no gene match. This CDR3 spans 13 amino acids. Germline values: CDR1 SEHNR, CDR2 FQNEAQ (reference sequence). The CDR3 nucleotides read TGTGCCAGCAGCTTTGACAGGGACACTGAAGCTTTCTTT. Protein: CASSFDRDTEAFF. Drawing the rest from reference TRBV7-9 and TRBJ1-1, the complete variable domain is DTGVSQNPRHKITKRGQNVTFRCDPISEHNRLYWYRQTLGQGPEFLTYFQNEAQLEKSRLLSDRFSAERPKGSFSTLEIQRTEQGDSAMYLCASSFDRDTEAFFGQGTRLTVV.

This clone was observed many times. The chain uses TRBV7-6 and TRBJ2-7, with D perhaps being TRBD1 or TRBD2 (6 bases each). The germline CDR1 and CDR2 sequences are SGHVS and FNYEAQ. The CDR3 is 15 amino acids. Trimming took 5 bases from V and 3 from J, leaving 17 bases between them. The CDR3 DNA is TGTGCCAGCAGCCCTACCGGGGGACAACACTACGAGCAGTACTTC. Amino acids: CASSPTGGQHYEQYF.

This chain links TRBV14 with TRBJ1-1; D gene ambiguous. Germline-derived CDR1 and CDR2 are SGHDN and FVKESK. The CDR3 has 14 residues. The V gene lost 4 bases and the J gene lost 1 base, with 10 bases spanning the gap. In nucleotides, the CDR3 is TGTGCCAGCAGCCCCATACGCGGGAACACTGAAGCTTTCTTT. Amino acids: CASSPIRGNTEAFF.

This sequence joins TRBV5-1 and TRBJ1-2, with a tentative D call TRBD1 (6 bases). CDR1 is SGHRS and CDR2 is YFSETQ in the germline V gene. This CDR3 contains 14 residues. The V end lost 4 bases, the J end lost 3 bases, and 13 bases lay between the germline ends. CDR3 DNA sequence: TGCGCCAGCAGCCCCCAGGCAGGGGACTATGGCTACACCTTC. The encoded protein is CASSPQAGDYGYTF.

The CDR3 DNA is TGTGCCTGGGGACGGGGACCCGGGGAGCTGTTTTTT. Its protein is CAWGRGPGELFF. This rearrangement joins TRBV12-5 to TRBJ2-2; D is tentatively TRBD1 or TRBD2 (5 bases each). This CDR3 region has 12 residues. Germline V gene sequence: CDR1 LGHNT, CDR2 FRNRAP.

The chain is built from TRBV7-2 and TRBJ1-4; D ambiguous. Trimming shortened V by 4 bases and J by 0 bases, and 9 bases separated the two germline ends. The CDR3 spans 15 residues. In germline, CDR1 is SGHTA, CDR2 FQGNSA. The CDR3, as DNA: TGTGCCAGCAGCTGGACCTCATCAACTAATGAAAAACTGTTTTTT. Its protein product is CASSWTSSTNEKLFF.

The V and J genes are TRBV5-4 and TRBJ2-7; 7 bases line up with TRBD1. Germline assignment: CDR1 SGHNT and CDR2 YYREEE (reference sequence). CDR3 length equals 13 residues. Unmatched junction bases numbered 5, after V lost 2 bases and J lost 6 bases. The CDR3 loop is CASSFLDRAEQYF. DNA of the CDR3: TGTGCCAGCAGCTTTTTAGACAGGGCCGAGCAGTACTTC.

DNA for the CDR3: TGTGCCAGCAGCTTGGGGACGGCTAATGAAAAACTGTTTTTT. This encodes CASSLGTANEKLFF. J is TRBJ1-4 and V is TRBV5-4; D not resolved. Germline V gene data show CDR1 as SGHNT and CDR2 as YYREEE (reference sequence). The CDR3 is 14 amino acids. V was pared by 0 bases and J by 3 bases, with 6 bases between.

This sequence joins TRBV27 and TRBJ2-3, with 7 bases identical to TRBD2. Germline loops: CDR1 MNHEY, CDR2 SMNVEV (reference sequence). The CDR3 spans 14 residues. Losses at the gene ends were 2 bases for V and 1 base for J; bases not matched to a gene: 0. CDR3 protein: CASSLAGGTDTQYF. The CDR3 region has the DNA TGTGCCAGCAGTTTAGCGGGGGGCACAGATACGCAGTATTTT.

This clone was seen a few times. The sample holds other DNA sequences that translate to the same CDR3. The chain carries TRBV18 and TRBJ1-1; D might be TRBD1 (6 bases). Deletions cut 0 bases from V and 8 bases from J, with 7 bases between. This CDR3 has 12 amino acids. The germline gives CDR1 KGHSH, CDR2 LQKENI. The CDR3 protein is CASSPPGTEAFF. The CDR3 nucleotides read TGTGCCAGCTCACCACCGGGGACAGAAGCTTTCTTT.

This chain uses TRBV7-2 with TRBJ2-5; maybe TRBD2 (6 bases). V was shortened by 6 bases and J by 4 bases, with 15 bases between the two germline ends. Germline V gene data show CDR1 as SGHTA and CDR2 as FQGNSA. There are 14 residues in the CDR3. The DNA for the CDR3 is TGTGCCAGCAGTCCCGCGGGGTTTCGAGAGACCCAGTACTTC. Residues: CASSPAGFRETQYF. Full variable domain (outside the CDR3, taken from reference TRBV7-2 and TRBJ2-5): GAGVSQSPSNKVTEKGKDVELRCDPISGHTALYWYRQSLGQGLEFLIYFQGNSAPDKSGLPSDRFSAERTGGSVSTLTIQRTQQEDSAVYLCASSPAGFRETQYFGPGTRLLVL.

J is TRBJ2-2 and V is TRBV5-6; D not resolved. Trimming cost V 1 base and J 2 bases, with 15 bases left between them. Germline assignment: CDR1 SGHDT and CDR2 YYEEEE. The CDR3 runs to 17 residues. CDR3 region: CASSLSPLEDNTGELFF. CDR3 sequence (DNA): TGTGCCAGCAGCTTGTCCCCGCTCGAGGACAACACCGGGGAGCTGTTTTTT.

Notes on this clone: Other DNA sequences in the same sample also yield this CDR3. The V gene is TRBV5-4, the J gene TRBJ1-3; no clear D gene. The V end was cut by 4 bases, the J end by 3 bases, with 8 bases between. The length of the CDR3 is 13 residues. Germline V gene lookup returns CDR1 SGHNT and CDR2 YYREEE (reference sequence). DNA for the CDR3: TGTGCCAGCAGCCTGGCAGGTGGAAACACCATATATTTT. This encodes CASSLAGGNTIYF. The full variable domain, its missing parts supplied by reference TRBV5-4 and TRBJ1-3, is ETGVTQSPTHLIKTRGQQVTLRCSSQSGHNTVSWYQQALGQGPQFIFQYYREEENGRGNFPPRFSGLQFPNYSSELNVNALELDDSALYLCASSLAGGNTIYFGEGSWLTVV.

V is TRBV19 and J is TRBJ1-2, with 9 bases aligning to TRBD1. V dropped 4 bases and J dropped 7; count of bases not matched to a gene: 4. This CDR3 spans 13 amino acids. Germline CDR1 reads LNHDA; CDR2 reads SQIVND (reference sequence). The CDR3 reads CASSTGQGRGYTF. The CDR3 DNA reads TGTGCCAGTAGTACGGGACAGGGACGTGGCTACACCTTC. Full variable domain (missing parts from reference TRBV19 and TRBJ1-2): DGGITQSPKYLFRKEGQNVTLSCEQNLNHDAMYWYRQDPGQGLRLIYYSQIVNDFQKGDIAEGYSVSREKKESFPLTVTSAQKNPTAFYLCASSTGQGRGYTFGSGTRLTVV.